The 16 T cell receptor beta chains given below trace back to one sample, sequenced in a study of OX40 agonist ivuxolimab in advanced cancers. Library construction relied on the immunoSEQ multiplex PCR assay. The clones in this table, taken by TCRdb from immuneACCESS, are in-frame only. Not every clone is retained; where verified, under half of the shortfall comes from an unresolved V gene, and the cause of the rest is unknown. Present in this sample are about 59,000 clones, approximately 84% of which were seen just once. Roughly 2% of the sample rests with the top ten. The sample here was CD4+ or CD8+ T cells sorted from blood, taken in a trial of the OX40 agonist ivuxolimab. Receptors were obtained from an adult with an advanced solid tumor such as melanoma, head and neck, liver or kidney cancer.

The rearrangement uses TRBV29-1 and TRBJ2-1; D gene uncertain. Per the germline V gene, CDR1 is SQVTM and CDR2 is ANQGSEA. The V gene lost 4 bases and the J gene lost 8 bases, with 6 bases spanning the gap. CDR3 length: 10 residues. The CDR3 loop reads CSVVQHEQFF. In nucleotides, the CDR3 is TGCAGCGTTGTTCAACATGAGCAGTTCTTC.

V gene TRBV2 combines with J gene TRBJ2-5; no firm D call. Germline V gene sequence: CDR1 SNHLY, CDR2 FYNNEI. The CDR3 is made up of 14 amino acids. V was pared by 6 bases and J by 1 base, with 12 bases between. CDR3 sequence: CASRLGRTQETQYF. CDR3 sequence (DNA): TGTGCCAGCAGACTCGGTAGAACCCAAGAGACCCAGTACTTC.

The chain's CDR3 is CASSWAGSQANEQFF. As DNA, the CDR3 is TGCGCCAGCAGCTGGGCCGGGTCCCAGGCAAATGAGCAGTTCTTC. The chain couples TRBV5-1 to TRBJ2-1; D is uncertain. CDR3 length equals 15 residues. V was pared by 3 bases and J by 7 bases, with 17 bases between. The germline V gene encodes CDR1 SGHRS and CDR2 YFSETQ. Filled out from reference TRBV5-1 and TRBJ2-1, the complete variable domain reads KAGVTQTPRYLIKTRGQQVTLSCSPISGHRSVSWYQQTPGQGLQFLFEYFSETQRNKGNFPGRFSGRQFSNSRSEMNVSTLELGDSALYLCASSWAGSQANEQFFGPGTRLTVL.

The V and J genes are TRBV10-1 and TRBJ2-3; 9 bases fit TRBD2. The germline CDR1 and CDR2 sequences are WNHNN and SYGVQD (reference sequence). V gave up 0 bases and J gave up 2 bases; unmatched junction bases: 3. The CDR3 runs to 16 residues. The CDR3 spells CASSESIAGVTDTQYF. Written as DNA, the CDR3 is TGCGCCAGCAGTGAGTCGATAGCGGGGGTCACAGATACGCAGTATTTT.

V usage is TRBV4-1 and J usage is TRBJ2-1; maybe TRBD1 (6 bases). Per the germline V gene, CDR1 is MGHRA and CDR2 is YSYEKL. The CDR3 loop spans 16 amino acids. The V gene lost 2 bases and the J gene lost 4 bases, with 15 bases spanning the gap. The CDR3 region is CASSQTSGTIYNEQFF. DNA for the CDR3: TGCGCCAGCAGCCAAACTTCCGGGACAATATACAATGAGCAGTTCTTC.

The J gene is TRBJ1-5, the V gene TRBV28; no clear D gene. Germline CDR1 is MDHEN and CDR2 is SYDVKM. The CDR3 has 12 residues. Trimming stripped 4 bases from V and 4 bases from J, with 5 bases between. The CDR3 protein is CASSSGNQPQHF. The CDR3 DNA reads as TGTGCCAGCAGTTCCGGGAATCAGCCCCAGCATTTT.

This rearrangement joins TRBV18 to TRBJ1-5; no clear D gene. Germline CDR1 KGHSH, CDR2 LQKENI. The V gene lost 8 bases and the J gene lost 1 base, with 9 bases spanning the gap. The CDR3 has 13 residues. The CDR3 here is CASAAESNQPQHF. The CDR3 DNA follows: TGTGCCAGCGCGGCGGAGAGCAATCAGCCCCAGCATTTT.

The rearrangement links TRBV28 to TRBJ2-7; 9 nucleotides align to TRBD2. The junction had 3 bases not matched to a gene; V was cut back by 7 bases and J by 2 bases. CDR3 length: 13 amino acids. CDR1 and CDR2 from the germline V gene are MDHEN and SYDVKM. The CDR3 coding sequence is TGTGCCAGCAAGGGCGGGGGGGCCTACGAGCAGTACTTC. Protein product: CASKGGGAYEQYF.

The V gene is TRBV18, the J gene TRBJ2-7, with 8 positions matching TRBD1. Looked up from germline, CDR1 is KGHSH and CDR2 is LQKENI. V lost 3 bases to trimming and J lost 5 bases; unmatched junction nucleotides: 12. The CDR3 spans 16 residues. The CDR3 sequence is CASSPSFGQGMDEQYF. In DNA, the CDR3 is TGTGCCAGCTCACCGTCTTTTGGACAGGGTATGGACGAGCAGTACTTC.

The J gene is TRBJ1-4, the V gene TRBV4-2, with D possibly TRBD1 on 6 matching bases. V dropped 0 bases and J dropped 3 bases, with 23 bases sitting between them. The germline V gene has CDR1 LGHNA and CDR2 YNFKEQ. There are 20 residues in the CDR3. CDR3 residues: CASSQDIVSAGVVSNEKLFF. As DNA, the CDR3 is TGTGCCAGCAGCCAAGATATAGTTTCGGCAGGGGTGGTGTCTAATGAAAAACTGTTTTTT.

This chain connects TRBV2 to TRBJ1-1; TRBD1 might be the D (5 bases). The germline V gene has CDR1 SNHLY and CDR2 FYNNEI. There are 13 residues in the CDR3. V was pared by 1 base and J by 6 bases, with 9 bases between. CDR3 nucleotide sequence: TGTGCCAGCAGTGAAGAGGGGTGGGCTGAAGCTTTCTTT. Its protein product is CASSEEGWAEAFF.

This clone was counted once. The CDR3 loop reads CASSQDFAGGTGELFF. DNA for the CDR3: TGTGCCAGCAGCCAAGATTTTGCGGGAGGGACCGGGGAGCTGTTTTTT. This chain links TRBV4-2 with TRBJ2-2, with 9 positions matching TRBD2. The CDR3 consists of 16 residues. The V gene's germline CDR1 is LGHNA and CDR2 YNFKEQ. The trim removed 0 bases at V and 5 bases at J, leaving 4 bases unmatched.

The J gene is TRBJ1-3, the V gene TRBV5-6; 7 bases line up with TRBD1. The junction had 2 bases not matched to a gene; V was cut back by 6 bases and J by 2 bases. Germline assignment: CDR1 SGHDT and CDR2 YYEEEE. CDR3 size: 13 residues. CDR3 coding DNA: TGTGCCAGCACCACAGGGGCTGGAAACACCATATATTTT. Protein sequence: CASTTGAGNTIYF.

The rearrangement links TRBV5-5 to TRBJ2-7; D call uncertain. Trimming pared 4 bases from V and 0 bases from J, leaving 14 bases between. The CDR3 has 15 amino acids. Germline CDR1 reads SGHKS; CDR2 reads YYEKEE (reference sequence). Here the CDR3 DNA reads TGTGCCAGCAGCCTGACACTCACGAACTCCTACGAGCAGTACTTC. Protein: CASSLTLTNSYEQYF.

The chain joins TRBV9 to TRBJ2-7; TRBD2 aligns across 10 bases. The CDR3 loop spans 14 amino acids. CDR1 and CDR2 (germline): SGDLS, YYNGEE. J lost 4 bases, V lost 5 bases, and 6 bases had no gene match. The chain's CDR3 is CASRCTSGVYEQYF. CDR3 sequence (DNA): TGTGCCAGCAGATGCACTAGCGGGGTGTACGAGCAGTACTTC.

This CDR3 is CASSLDPVSETQYF. The CDR3 region has the DNA TGTGCCAGCAGCTTGGATCCAGTTTCAGAGACCCAGTACTTC. V gene TRBV5-4 combines with J gene TRBJ2-5; D uncertain. The CDR3 has 14 amino acids. Germline assignment: CDR1 SGHNT and CDR2 YYREEE (reference sequence). V was shortened by 0 bases and J by 4 bases, with 10 bases between the two germline ends.